The 30 T cell receptor beta chains below were found in one sample sequenced in a study of cytomegalovirus exposure and HLA in healthy donors. Sequenced by immunoSEQ multiplex PCR; TCRdb stores in-frame clones only, minus some. The sample consists of 110,000 to 150,000 clones, about 94% of them appearing once. Sequenced sample: PBMCs. The receptor source for this set is a man aged 18 to 30 in good health and CMV-seropositive.

The chain is built from TRBV10-3 and TRBJ1-1, with 9 bases aligning to TRBD1. CDR3 length: 15 amino acids. Germline lookup yields CDR1 ENHRY and CDR2 SYGVKD. The J segment lost 1 base and the V segment lost 6 bases, leaving 6 bases of the junction unmatched. The CDR3, as DNA: TGTGCCATCAGCCCCGGGGACAGGGCGAACACTGAAGCTTTCTTT. Translated, it gives CAISPGDRANTEAFF.

J is TRBJ1-2 and V is TRBV6-1; a weak D match, TRBD1 (5 bases). Germline V gene sequence: CDR1 MNHNS, CDR2 SASEGT. This CDR3 has 15 residues. V dropped 2 bases and J dropped 4 bases, with 14 bases sitting between them. The chain's CDR3 is CASSELGQGLYGYTF. The DNA of the CDR3 is TGTGCCAGCAGTGAATTAGGCCAGGGACTCTATGGCTACACCTTC.

V and J are TRBV5-6 and TRBJ2-7; D may be TRBD2 (5 bases). CDR3 size: 15 residues. Per the germline V gene, CDR1 is SGHDT and CDR2 is YYEEEE. V was shortened by 2 bases and J by 6 bases, with 18 bases between the two germline ends. The DNA of the CDR3 is TGTGCCAGCAGCTTTGGGCTAGCCGATTTTGGCGAGCAGTACTTC. This translates into CASSFGLADFGEQYF.

V usage is TRBV7-8 and J usage is TRBJ2-7, with D perhaps TRBD2 (5 bases). Germline V gene lookup returns CDR1 SGHVS and CDR2 FQNEAQ. Trimming removed 5 bases from V and 5 bases from J, with 10 bases in between. The CDR3 totals 12 residues. This CDR3 is CASSPSGNEQYF. As DNA, the CDR3 is TGTGCCAGCAGCCCTTCGGGGAACGAGCAGTACTTC.

This sequence joins TRBV5-1 and TRBJ1-4; 8 bases agree with TRBD1. The junction had 5 bases not matched to a gene; V was cut back by 4 bases and J by 0 bases. From germline, CDR1 is SGHRS and CDR2 YFSETQ. This CDR3 is built from 16 residues. The CDR3: CASSTGQGATNEKLFF. The CDR3 DNA follows: TGCGCCAGCAGCACTGGACAGGGTGCAACTAATGAAAAACTGTTTTTT.

The chain joins TRBV5-1 to TRBJ2-7, with D maybe TRBD1 (6 bases). Per the germline V gene, CDR1 is SGHRS and CDR2 is YFSETQ. Trimming pared 0 bases from V and 7 bases from J, leaving 14 bases between. The CDR3 is 14 amino acids. DNA for the CDR3: TGCGCCAGCAGCTTGGCTGGGACATTTAAAGAGCAGTACTTC. Its protein is CASSLAGTFKEQYF.

V gene TRBV5-1 combines with J gene TRBJ2-2, with TRBD1 matching 7 bases. The ends lost 3 bases at V and 5 bases at J; junction bases unmatched: 4. The CDR3 sequence is 14 residues long. Germline values: CDR1 SGHRS, CDR2 YFSETQ. For the CDR3, the DNA is TGCGCCAGCAGCTGGGACAGTCAGACCGGGGAGCTGTTTTTT. This codes for CASSWDSQTGELFF.

Only a few counts were recorded for this clone. The J gene is TRBJ2-1, the V gene TRBV30; 16 bases match TRBD2. The CDR3 has 15 amino acids. Germline V lookup: CDR1 GTSNPN, CDR2 SVGIG (reference sequence). The V and J ends lost 5 bases and 4 bases, in that order; junction bases with no gene match: 2. CDR3 amino acids: CAWGGLAGGYNEQFF. CDR3 nucleotide sequence: TGTGCCTGGGGGGGACTAGCGGGAGGGTACAATGAGCAGTTCTTC.

In DNA, the CDR3 is TGTGCCAGCAGCGTAGATGGGGGGATGTCAGCCAAAAACATTCAGTACTTC. It yields the protein CASSVDGGMSAKNIQYF. The chain couples TRBV9 to TRBJ2-4; perhaps TRBD2 as D (6 bases). V shed 0 bases and J shed 0 bases, with 13 bases lying between them. From germline, CDR1 is SGDLS and CDR2 YYNGEE. The CDR3 sequence is 17 residues long.

V gene TRBV28 combines with J gene TRBJ2-1; 7 bases map to TRBD1. V gave up 5 bases and J gave up 2 bases; unmatched junction bases: 6. The CDR3 consists of 15 residues. The germline gives CDR1 MDHEN, CDR2 SYDVKM. The CDR3: CASSGLGTAYNEQFF. CDR3 coding DNA: TGTGCCAGCAGTGGACTCGGGACAGCCTACAATGAGCAGTTCTTC.

The gene calls are TRBV18 and TRBJ1-2; maybe TRBD1 (5 bases). Germline loops: CDR1 KGHSH, CDR2 LQKENI. Deletions cut 6 bases from V and 2 bases from J, with 13 bases between. This CDR3 has 14 amino acids. CDR3 sequence (DNA): TGTGCCAGCTCCCCGGGACTGAGGAACTATGGCTACACCTTC. This gives the protein CASSPGLRNYGYTF.

Of note for this clone: In the same sample, other DNA sequences code for this CDR3. V gene TRBV2 combines with J gene TRBJ1-3; D is undetermined. The CDR3 covers 12 residues. With 5 bases removed from V and 2 bases from J, the gap between germline ends came to 4 bases. Germline V gene lookup returns CDR1 SNHLY and CDR2 FYNNEI. CDR3 coding DNA: TGTGCCAGCAGTCGGGCTGGAAACACCATATATTTT. This codes for CASSRAGNTIYF.

This chain links TRBV21-1 with TRBJ1-2; the table's D call of TRBD1 was not tested on the DNA. TRBV21-1 is designated a pseudogene. This CDR3 has 16 residues. CDR3 nucleotides: TGTGCCAGCAGCGATGGACAGGGCTTCTACTACTATGGCTACACCTTC. It specifies CASSDGQGFYYYGYTF.

V is TRBV5-1 and J is TRBJ2-3, with 9 nucleotides matching TRBD2. This CDR3 comprises 16 residues. Germline V lookup: CDR1 SGHRS, CDR2 YFSETQ. The V gene end was trimmed by 2 bases and the J gene end by 0 bases; junction bases not matched to a gene: 4. The CDR3 is CASSLPTSGSTDTQYF. CDR3 sequence (DNA): TGCGCCAGCAGCTTACCGACTAGCGGTAGCACAGATACGCAGTATTTT.

The CDR3 DNA sequence: TGTGCCTGGAGCACAACAGGGTACAATCAGCCCCAGCATTTT. It is translated as CAWSTTGYNQPQHF. The V and J genes are TRBV30 and TRBJ1-5, with D maybe TRBD1 (6 bases). Germline V gene data show CDR1 as GTSNPN and CDR2 as SVGIG (reference sequence). The length of the CDR3 is 14 residues. Deletions cut 3 bases from V and 3 bases from J, with 12 bases between.

V gene TRBV5-1 combines with J gene TRBJ2-2, with 13 bases identical to TRBD2. This CDR3 spans 15 amino acids. The junction had 2 bases not matched to a gene; V was cut back by 3 bases and J by 6 bases. CDR1 SGHRS and CDR2 YFSETQ come from the germline V gene. The CDR3 reads CASSYGTSGAGELFF. The CDR3 nucleotides are TGCGCCAGCAGCTACGGGACTAGCGGGGCCGGGGAGCTGTTTTTT.

The V call is TRBV2, the J call TRBJ1-3, with a possible D match to TRBD1 (5 bases). There are 15 residues in the CDR3. Germline-derived CDR1 and CDR2 are SNHLY and FYNNEI. V lost 4 bases and J 3 bases, leaving 13 bases between the germline ends. The CDR3: CASSVKGKVGNTIYF. Here the CDR3 DNA reads TGTGCCAGCAGTGTCAAGGGGAAAGTTGGAAACACCATATATTTT.

The V gene is TRBV11-2, the J gene TRBJ2-7; 8 bases align to TRBD2. Germline V CDR1 and CDR2: SGHAT, FQNNGV. CDR3 length: 16 residues. J gave up 4 bases and V 5 bases, and 13 bases lay outside the gene matches. CDR3 region: CASSPGGGRQPYEQYF. The CDR3 coding sequence is TGTGCCAGCAGCCCCGGGGGGGGTCGTCAACCTTACGAGCAGTACTTC.

The chain employs TRBV28 and TRBJ2-2, with 8 positions matching TRBD1. CDR1 MDHEN and CDR2 SYDVKM come from the germline V gene. CDR3 size: 15 residues. The V segment lost 8 bases and the J segment 6 bases; nucleotides outside the gene matches: 11. CDR3 sequence: CASSKAGGFSGELFF. The CDR3 DNA reads as TGTGCCAGCTCGAAGGCAGGGGGCTTCTCCGGGGAGCTGTTTTTT.

The CDR3 sequence: CASRPAGGNNEQFF. CDR3 coding DNA: TGTGCCAGCAGACCAGCGGGCGGTAACAATGAGCAGTTCTTC. The chain combines TRBV2 with TRBJ2-1; tentatively, D is TRBD2 (6 bases). This CDR3 comprises 14 residues. V lost 6 bases to trimming and J lost 5 bases, with 14 bases between them. The germline V gene has CDR1 SNHLY and CDR2 FYNNEI.

This sequence joins TRBV10-3 and TRBJ1-2, with D possibly being TRBD1 (6 bases). Germline V gene lookup returns CDR1 ENHRY and CDR2 SYGVKD. V lost 3 bases and J 6 bases, leaving 14 bases between the germline ends. The CDR3 is 14 amino acids. CDR3 DNA sequence: TGTGCCATCAGTGATCCGGGACATCAGGATGGCTACACCTTC. This codes for CAISDPGHQDGYTF.

CDR3 amino acids: CASMVQGVTLPPSYEQYF. In DNA form, the CDR3 reads TGTGCCAGCATGGTCCAGGGGGTCACCCTCCCCCCCTCCTACGAGCAGTACTTC. This rearrangement joins TRBV2 to TRBJ2-7, with TRBD1 matching over 7 bases. CDR1 and CDR2 (germline): SNHLY, FYNNEI. Trimming at V came to 7 bases and at J to 0 bases, leaving 18 bases not matched to a gene. This CDR3 spans 18 amino acids.

This clone has just one count. This CDR3 is CASSLEWDRVNEQYF. The DNA of the CDR3 is TGCGCCAGCAGCTTGGAGTGGGACAGGGTGAACGAGCAGTACTTC. The V call is TRBV5-1, the J call TRBJ2-7, with 9 bases lining up with TRBD1. J gave up 5 bases and V 0 bases, and 6 bases lay outside the gene matches. Germline V gene lookup returns CDR1 SGHRS and CDR2 YFSETQ. This CDR3 region has 15 residues.

V is TRBV5-4 and J is TRBJ2-3; 13 bases are shared with TRBD2. This CDR3 has 18 residues. The germline V gene has CDR1 SGHNT and CDR2 YYREEE (reference sequence). The J segment lost 1 base and the V segment lost 4 bases, leaving 9 bases of the junction unmatched. In nucleotides, the CDR3 is TGTGCCAGCAGCCCCGGACTAGCGGGAGTCCCAGGCACAGATACGCAGTATTTT. The encoded protein is CASSPGLAGVPGTDTQYF. The whole variable domain, filled in from reference TRBV5-4 and TRBJ2-3, reads ETGVTQSPTHLIKTRGQQVTLRCSSQSGHNTVSWYQQALGQGPQFIFQYYREEENGRGNFPPRFSGLQFPNYSSELNVNALELDDSALYLCASSPGLAGVPGTDTQYFGPGTRLTVL.

The chain carries TRBV5-1 and TRBJ2-1, with 11 bases matching TRBD2. From germline, CDR1 is SGHRS and CDR2 YFSETQ. The CDR3 consists of 16 residues. J lost 3 bases, V lost 3 bases, and 5 bases had no gene match. The chain's CDR3 is CASSSRLAGYYNEQFF. The CDR3 DNA is TGCGCCAGCAGCTCTAGACTAGCGGGATACTACAATGAGCAGTTCTTC.

This rearrangement joins TRBV6-6 to TRBJ2-2, with TRBD2 identical over 7 bases. J was trimmed by 0 bases and V by 6 bases; bases with no gene match: 1. Germline V gene lookup returns CDR1 MNHNY and CDR2 SVGAGI (reference sequence). This CDR3 contains 14 residues. CDR3 coding DNA: TGTGCCAGCAGGCGGGAGTCGAACACCGGGGAGCTGTTTTTT. Its translation is CASRRESNTGELFF.

The chain couples TRBV4-1 to TRBJ1-2; 7 bases fit TRBD1. There are 15 residues in the CDR3. CDR1 MGHRA and CDR2 YSYEKL come from the germline V gene. V shed 4 bases, J shed 7 bases, and the junction held 12 bases outside the gene matches. The CDR3 sequence: CASSLTGMGTSGYTF. The CDR3 region has the DNA TGCGCCAGCAGCCTGACAGGGATGGGAACAAGTGGCTACACCTTC.

The V and J genes are TRBV5-1 and TRBJ2-7, with TRBD2 identical over 8 bases. The length of the CDR3 is 17 residues. With V trimmed by 5 bases and J by 4 bases, 17 bases remained unmatched. Germline assignment: CDR1 SGHRS and CDR2 YFSETQ. In DNA, the CDR3 is TGCGCCAGCAGTAACCGCGGGGGGCGGGAGACCTCTTACGAGCAGTACTTC. This sequence encodes CASSNRGGRETSYEQYF. The variable domain in full, with the rest retrieved from reference TRBV5-1 and TRBJ2-7, is KAGVTQTPRYLIKTRGQQVTLSCSPISGHRSVSWYQQTPGQGLQFLFEYFSETQRNKGNFPGRFSGRQFSNSRSEMNVSTLELGDSALYLCASSNRGGRETSYEQYFGPGTRLTVT.

The chain recombines TRBV7-3 with TRBJ2-1; TRBD2 agrees at 9 bases. Trimming took 3 bases from V and 8 from J; bases not matched to a gene: 8. From germline, CDR1 is SGHTA and CDR2 FQGTGA. The CDR3 spans 15 residues. The CDR3 DNA reads TGTGCCAGCAGCTTGGCGGGAGGGCCCTGGGATGAGCAGTTCTTC. Amino acids: CASSLAGGPWDEQFF. Full variable domain (remainder filled in from reference TRBV7-3 and TRBJ2-1): GAGVSQTPSNKVTEKGKYVELRCDPISGHTALYWYRQSLGQGPEFLIYFQGTGAADDSGLPNDRFFAVRPEGSVSTLKIQRTERGDSAVYLCASSLAGGPWDEQFFGPGTRLTVL.

V is TRBV6-5 and J is TRBJ2-3, with TRBD2 identical over 9 bases. The V gene's germline CDR1 is MNHEY and CDR2 SVGAGI. The CDR3 spans 15 residues. J was trimmed by 1 base and V by 2 bases; bases with no gene match: 1. The CDR3 region has the DNA TGTGCCAGCAGTTACCCTAGCGGGGGCACAGATACGCAGTATTTT. Translating it yields CASSYPSGGTDTQYF.